A single T cell receptor beta chain is shown here with its context. It lacks a known antigen. No much larger clone is present one base from it, and per-base qualities are unavailable. V is clipped by 4 bases and J by 9 bases, and the sequence between their germline boundaries is 7 bases long. Spanning cysteine to phenylalanine, the CDR3 consists of 11 amino acids. Only CDR3 DNA remains: 33 bases, in frame from the first base. CDR1 and CDR2 (SEHNR, FQNEAQ) derive from the germline V gene (reference sequence). The record originates from a study of PD-L1 blockade in urothelial cancer (dated by TCRdb to 2016 to 2017). Concerning the study at large: Therapy was started in the mid-2010s for all patients, and atezolizumab 1,200 mg was administered intravenously every 3 weeks. Pretreatment tumor samples, along with matched peripheral blood serially collected before and after atezolizumab treatment, were subjected to TCR sequencing. An ECOG performance status of 0 or 1 was recorded for the patients, and 0 to 3 prior chemotherapy regimens had been received by the patients. Progression-free survival longer than 6 months counted as durable clinical benefit, and TCR features were additionally tested against both progression-free and overall survival. Some 29 patients had pretreatment blood TCR-seq, roughly 25 had at least one posttreatment blood collection, and roughly 25 had tumor TCR-seq. In the same patients, whole exome sequencing and RNA sequencing of pretreatment tumors were performed in addition to TCR sequencing. About nine tenths of the roughly 30 patients were males with bladder-origin urothelial cancer, and 18 of 29 reported a prior smoking history. The study was an exploratory multi-omic analysis of somatic, immune and clinical correlates of response to PD-L1 blockade with atezolizumab in urothelial cancer. Blood samples were analyzed 3 weeks after the start of treatment (second dose) and 6 weeks after the start of treatment. A median of roughly 140,000 T cells and approximately 83,000 unique TCRs was obtained from blood samples, and a median clonality of around 0.08 was observed. Durable clinical benefit was achieved by nine patients but not by the remaining 20.

The cohort included some 30 patients with locally advanced or metastatic urothelial carcinoma who were treated at Memorial Sloan Kettering on a trial protocol. Peripheral blood mononuclear cells were collected pretreatment and during treatment, with between 1 and 8 total time points per patient. The Qiagen DNeasy Blood extraction kit was used to purify genomic DNA from total PBMCs and tumor samples. PBMCs were collected pretreatment and during treatment, and were isolated and stored as previously described. General conclusions and limits of the study: Because of the small sample size (n = 29) and the many exploratory analyses performed, the results are intended to be regarded as hypothesis-generating. A pretreatment peripheral blood TCR clonality below the median was linked to improved progression-free and overall survival. Among patients with durable benefit, tumor-associated TCR clones showed greater expansion in peripheral blood 3 weeks after treatment started (n ≈ 20, p = 0.022).

To estimate absolute template abundance from read counts, synthetic TCR analog templates were spiked into each PCR. The immunoSEQ assay used bias-controlled V and J gene primers to amplify TCRbeta CDR3 regions from genomic DNA. Sequencing of rearranged TCRbeta segments was performed at approximately 20X coverage. Turning to the authors' computational methods: Clustering was used to correct sequencing errors, and CDR3s were annotated against IMGT so that V, D and J genes could be assigned. Out-of-frame and stop-codon sequences were excluded, and only productive TCRbeta rearrangements were used in downstream analyses. Clonality was calculated as one minus the Shannon entropy normalized by the log of the number of unique productive sequences. Fisher's exact test with Benjamini-Hochberg correction, using a cutoff of adjusted p below 0.01, was how clones that differed between time points or between blood and tumor were identified. TCRdb carries this immuneACCESS record with in-frame sequences only. Its versions omit some clonotypes, under half of them owing to an unresolved V gene in the studies checked, with the rest unexplained. Clone size and the V and J calls come from that table; the DNA yielded D and trimming. Here the sample has 30,000 to 50,000 clones; 85% to 90% occur a single time. Jointly, the top ten make up just under 2% of the sample.

This sample comprised PBMCs, obtained around atezolizumab (anti-PD-L1) treatment. This receptor chain uses TRBV7-9 and TRBJ2-1; the D gene remains uncertain. The receptor was isolated from a man aged 55 to 70 with urothelial cancer. The CDR3 amino acid sequence is: CASSSPGEQFF. The sequenced DNA is TGTGCCAGCAGCTCTCCGGGTGAGCAGTTCTTC.